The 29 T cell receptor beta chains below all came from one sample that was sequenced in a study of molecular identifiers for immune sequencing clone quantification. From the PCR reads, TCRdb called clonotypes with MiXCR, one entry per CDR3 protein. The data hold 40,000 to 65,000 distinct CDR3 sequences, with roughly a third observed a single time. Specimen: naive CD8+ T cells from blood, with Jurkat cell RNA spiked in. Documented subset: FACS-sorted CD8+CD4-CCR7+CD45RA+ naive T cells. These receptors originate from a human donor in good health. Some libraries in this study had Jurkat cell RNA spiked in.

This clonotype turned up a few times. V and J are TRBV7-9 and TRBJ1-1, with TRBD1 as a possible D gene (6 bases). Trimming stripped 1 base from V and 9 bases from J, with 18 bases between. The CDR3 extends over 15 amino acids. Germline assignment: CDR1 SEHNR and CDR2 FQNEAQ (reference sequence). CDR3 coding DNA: TGTGCCAGCAGCTTAGAGGTGGGGTGGACAGATCAAGCTTTCTTT. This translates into CASSLEVGWTDQAFF.

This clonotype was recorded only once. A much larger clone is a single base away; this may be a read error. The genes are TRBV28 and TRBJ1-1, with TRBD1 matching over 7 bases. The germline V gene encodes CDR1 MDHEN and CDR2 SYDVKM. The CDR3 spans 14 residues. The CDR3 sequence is CASSQTTGLTEAYF. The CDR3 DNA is TGTGCCAGCAGCCAGACGACAGGGCTCACTGAAGCTTACTTT. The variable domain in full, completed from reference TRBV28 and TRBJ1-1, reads DVKVTQSSRYLVKRTGEKVFLECVQDMDHENMFWYRQDPGLGLRLIYFSYDVKMKEKGDIPEGYSVSREKKERFSLILESASTNQTSMYLCASSQTTGLTEAYFGQGTRLTVV.

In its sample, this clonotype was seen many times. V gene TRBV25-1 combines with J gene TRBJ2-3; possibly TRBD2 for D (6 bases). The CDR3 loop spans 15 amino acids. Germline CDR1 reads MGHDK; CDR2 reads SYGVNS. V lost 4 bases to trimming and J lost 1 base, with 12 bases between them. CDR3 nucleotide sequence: TGTGCCAGCAGTGGCGGGACCTCGCGCACAGATACGCAGTATTTT. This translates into CASSGGTSRTDTQYF.

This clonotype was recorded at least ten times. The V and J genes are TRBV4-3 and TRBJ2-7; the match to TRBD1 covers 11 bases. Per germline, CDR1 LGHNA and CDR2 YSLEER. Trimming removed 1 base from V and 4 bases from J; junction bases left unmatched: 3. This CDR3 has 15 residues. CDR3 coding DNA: TGCGCCAGCAGCCAAGGGACAGGGGGCACTTACGAGCAGTACTTC. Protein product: CASSQGTGGTYEQYF.

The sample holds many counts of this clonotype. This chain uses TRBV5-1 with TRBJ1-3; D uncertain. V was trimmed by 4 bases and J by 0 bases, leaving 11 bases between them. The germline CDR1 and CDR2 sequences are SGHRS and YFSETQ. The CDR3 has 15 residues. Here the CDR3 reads CASSPDGFSGNTIYF. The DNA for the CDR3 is TGCGCCAGCAGCCCGGACGGTTTCTCTGGAAACACCATATATTTT.

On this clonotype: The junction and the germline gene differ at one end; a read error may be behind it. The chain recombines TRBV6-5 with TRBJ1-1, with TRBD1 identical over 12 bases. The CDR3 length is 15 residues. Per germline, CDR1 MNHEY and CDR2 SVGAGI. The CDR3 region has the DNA TGTGCCAGCAGGTCCGGGACAGGGGGCTACACTGAAGCTTACTTT. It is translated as CASRSGTGGYTEAYF.

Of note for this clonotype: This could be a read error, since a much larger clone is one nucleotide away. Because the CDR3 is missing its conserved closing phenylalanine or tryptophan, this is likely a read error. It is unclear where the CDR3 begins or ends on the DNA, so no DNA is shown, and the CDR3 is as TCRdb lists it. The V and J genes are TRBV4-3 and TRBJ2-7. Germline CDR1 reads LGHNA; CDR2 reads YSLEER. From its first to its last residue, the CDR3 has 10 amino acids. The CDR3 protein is CASRRDLIKN.

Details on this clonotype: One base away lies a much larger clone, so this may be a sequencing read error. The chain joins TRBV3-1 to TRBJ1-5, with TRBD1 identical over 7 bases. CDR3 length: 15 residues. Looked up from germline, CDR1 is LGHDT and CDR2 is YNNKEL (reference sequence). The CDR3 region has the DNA TGTGCCAGCAGCCAGGGACAGTATAGCAATCTGCCCCAGCATTTT. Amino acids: CASSQGQYSNLPQHF.

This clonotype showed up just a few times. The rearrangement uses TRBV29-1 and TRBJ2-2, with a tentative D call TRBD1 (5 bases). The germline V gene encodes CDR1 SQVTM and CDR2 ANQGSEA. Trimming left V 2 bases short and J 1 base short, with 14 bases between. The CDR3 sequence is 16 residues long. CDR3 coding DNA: TGCAGCGTTGAATGGGCCGAAGGGGTGAACACCGGGGAGCTGTTTTTT. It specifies CSVEWAEGVNTGELFF.

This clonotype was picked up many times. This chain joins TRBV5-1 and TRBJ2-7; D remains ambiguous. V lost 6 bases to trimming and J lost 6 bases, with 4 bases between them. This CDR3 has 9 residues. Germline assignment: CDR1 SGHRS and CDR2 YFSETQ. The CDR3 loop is CASTGEQYF. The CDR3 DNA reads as TGCGCCAGCACGGGCGAGCAGTACTTC.

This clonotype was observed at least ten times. CDR3 residues: CASSLSLAGRTDTQYF. The CDR3 DNA reads as TGCGCCAGCAGCTTGTCACTGGCGGGACGCACAGATACGCAGTATTTT. The chain links TRBV5-1 to TRBJ2-3; TRBD2 is a possible D gene (6 bases). V was clipped by 1 base and J by 1 base, with 13 bases between them. CDR1 SGHRS and CDR2 YFSETQ come from the germline V gene. This CDR3 region has 16 residues.

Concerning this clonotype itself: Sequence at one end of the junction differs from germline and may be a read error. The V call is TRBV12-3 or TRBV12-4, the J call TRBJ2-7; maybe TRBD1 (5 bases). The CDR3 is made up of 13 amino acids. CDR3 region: CASSYFVGLERYF. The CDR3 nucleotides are TGTGCCAGCAGTTACTTTGTGGGGCTGGAGCGGTACTTC.

The CDR3 spells CASSLRVQAQPQHF. DNA for the CDR3: TGCGCCAGCAGCCTCCGAGTACAAGCTCAGCCCCAGCATTTT. The genes are TRBV4-1 and TRBJ1-5; D is uncertain. Germline loops: CDR1 MGHRA, CDR2 YSYEKL. V shed 4 bases and J shed 6 bases, with 13 bases lying between them. There are 14 residues in the CDR3.

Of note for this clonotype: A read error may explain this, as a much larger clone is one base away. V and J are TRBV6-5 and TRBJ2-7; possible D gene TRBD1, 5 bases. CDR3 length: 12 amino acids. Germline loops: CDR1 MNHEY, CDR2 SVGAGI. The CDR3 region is CVSTSGLHEQYF. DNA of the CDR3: TGTGTCAGTACCTCAGGGCTGCACGAGCAGTACTTC.

For the CDR3, the DNA is TGTGCCAGCAGTTACCGGCAGGGGAATACTGAAGCTTTCTTT. The encoded protein is CASSYRQGNTEAFF. This sequence joins TRBV6-2 or TRBV6-3 and TRBJ1-1; maybe TRBD1 (6 bases). The CDR3 length is 14 residues. Germline CDR1 MNHEY, CDR2 SVGEGT. Trimming pared 2 bases from V and 5 bases from J, leaving 12 bases between.

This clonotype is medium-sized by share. CDR3 sequence: CASSPPDGSTGNTIYF. The DNA for the CDR3 is TGTGCCAGCAGTCCCCCGGACGGAAGCACTGGAAACACCATATATTTT. This chain uses TRBV28 with TRBJ1-3; D call uncertain. The CDR3 is 16 amino acids. CDR1 and CDR2 (germline): MDHEN, SYDVKM. V was shortened by 5 bases and J by 2 bases, with 16 bases between the two germline ends. Combining the CDR3 with reference TRBV28 and TRBJ1-3 gives the whole variable domain DVKVTQSSRYLVKRTGEKVFLECVQDMDHENMFWYRQDPGLGLRLIYFSYDVKMKEKGDIPEGYSVSREKKERFSLILESASTNQTSMYLCASSPPDGSTGNTIYFGEGSWLTVV.

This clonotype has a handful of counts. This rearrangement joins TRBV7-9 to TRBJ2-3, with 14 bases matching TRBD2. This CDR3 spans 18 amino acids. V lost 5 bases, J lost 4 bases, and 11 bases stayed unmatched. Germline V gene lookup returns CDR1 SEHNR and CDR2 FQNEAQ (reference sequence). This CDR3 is CASSPPGLAGVRPDTQYF. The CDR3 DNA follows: TGTGCCAGCAGCCCCCCGGGACTAGCGGGAGTAAGGCCAGATACGCAGTATTTT.

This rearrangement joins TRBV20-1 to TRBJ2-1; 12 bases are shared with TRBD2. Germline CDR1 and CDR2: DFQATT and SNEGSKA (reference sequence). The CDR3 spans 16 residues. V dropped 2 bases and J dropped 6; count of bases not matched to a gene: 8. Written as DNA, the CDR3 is TGCAGTGCTAGACAGCTAGCGGGAGGGCCCCGCAATGAGCAGTTCTTC. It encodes CSARQLAGGPRNEQFF.

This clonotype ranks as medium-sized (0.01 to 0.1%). The CDR3 spells CSVEQTGIQYF. The DNA for the CDR3 is TGCAGCGTCGAGCAGACAGGGATTCAGTACTTC. The V and J genes are TRBV29-1 and TRBJ2-4; 7 bases are a match to TRBD1. CDR1 and CDR2 from the germline V gene are SQVTM and ANQGSEA. The V gene end was trimmed by 6 bases and the J gene end by 10 bases; junction bases not matched to a gene: 6. The CDR3 is 11 residues long. Full variable domain (missing parts from reference TRBV29-1 and TRBJ2-4): SAVISQKPSRDICQRGTSLTIQCQVDSQVTMMFWYRQQPGQSLTLIATANQGSEATYESGFVIDKFPISRPNLTFSTLTVSNMSPEDSSIYLCSVEQTGIQYFGAGTRLSVL.

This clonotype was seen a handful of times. The CDR3 sequence: CASSDPDSYEQYF. CDR3 bases: TGTGCCAGCAGTGATCCAGATTCCTACGAGCAGTACTTC. The chain employs TRBV2 and TRBJ2-7, with D hard to call. Germline CDR1 is SNHLY and CDR2 is FYNNEI. CDR3 length: 13 amino acids. Between the trimmed V and J ends, which lost 3 bases and 1 base, there was a span of 7 bases.

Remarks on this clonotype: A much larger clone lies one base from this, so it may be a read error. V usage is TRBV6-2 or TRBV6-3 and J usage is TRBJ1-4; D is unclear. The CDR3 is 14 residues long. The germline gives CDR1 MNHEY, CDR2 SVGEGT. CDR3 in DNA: TGTGCCAGCAGCAAACTAGACATCGGTGAAAAACTGTTATTT. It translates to CASSKLDIGEKLLF.

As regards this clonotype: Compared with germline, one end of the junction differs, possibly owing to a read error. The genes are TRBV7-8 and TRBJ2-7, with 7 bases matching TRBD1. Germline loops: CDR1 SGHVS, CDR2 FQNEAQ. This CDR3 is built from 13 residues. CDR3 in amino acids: CASSPGQAEEQDF. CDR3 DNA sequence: TGTGCCAGCAGCCCCGGACAGGCGGAAGAGCAGGACTTC.

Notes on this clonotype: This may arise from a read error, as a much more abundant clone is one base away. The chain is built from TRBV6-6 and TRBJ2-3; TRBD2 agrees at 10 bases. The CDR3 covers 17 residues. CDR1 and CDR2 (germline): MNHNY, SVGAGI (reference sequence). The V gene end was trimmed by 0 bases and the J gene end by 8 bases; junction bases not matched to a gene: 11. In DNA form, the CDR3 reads TGTGCCAGCAGTTACTCAGTCCTAGCGGGAGATTCAGTTACGCAGTATTTT. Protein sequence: CASSYSVLAGDSVTQYF.

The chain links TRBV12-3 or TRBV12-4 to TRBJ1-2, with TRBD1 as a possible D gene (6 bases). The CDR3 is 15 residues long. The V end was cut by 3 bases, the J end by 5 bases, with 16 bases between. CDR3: CASSFAGALGYGYTF. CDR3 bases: TGTGCCAGCAGTTTCGCGGGGGCACTTGGGTATGGCTACACCTTC.

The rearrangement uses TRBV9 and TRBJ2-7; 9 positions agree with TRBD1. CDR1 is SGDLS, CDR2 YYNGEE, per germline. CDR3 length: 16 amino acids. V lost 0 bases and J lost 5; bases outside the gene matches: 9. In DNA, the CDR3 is TGTGCCAGCAGCGTAGACGGGACAGGGCTTGGCAACGAGCAGTACTTC. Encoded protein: CASSVDGTGLGNEQYF.

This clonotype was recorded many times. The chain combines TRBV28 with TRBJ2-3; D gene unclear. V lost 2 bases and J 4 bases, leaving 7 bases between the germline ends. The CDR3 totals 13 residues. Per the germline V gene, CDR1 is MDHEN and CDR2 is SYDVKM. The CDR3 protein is CASSLQRADTQYF. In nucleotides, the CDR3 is TGTGCCAGCAGTTTACAGCGAGCAGATACGCAGTATTTT.

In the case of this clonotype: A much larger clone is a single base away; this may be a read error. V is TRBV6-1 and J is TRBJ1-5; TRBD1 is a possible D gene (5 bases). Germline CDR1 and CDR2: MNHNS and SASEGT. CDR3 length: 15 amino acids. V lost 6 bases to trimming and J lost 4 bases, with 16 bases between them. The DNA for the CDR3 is TGTGCCAGCAGAACCGGGACCTCGCAAAATCAGCCCCAGCATTTT. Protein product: CASRTGTSQNQPQHF.

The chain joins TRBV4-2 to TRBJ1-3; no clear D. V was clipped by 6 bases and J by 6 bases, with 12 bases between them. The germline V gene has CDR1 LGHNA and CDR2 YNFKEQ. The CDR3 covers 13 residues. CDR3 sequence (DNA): TGTGCCAGCAGGGTGCCACAGACAAACACCATATATTTT. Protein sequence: CASRVPQTNTIYF.

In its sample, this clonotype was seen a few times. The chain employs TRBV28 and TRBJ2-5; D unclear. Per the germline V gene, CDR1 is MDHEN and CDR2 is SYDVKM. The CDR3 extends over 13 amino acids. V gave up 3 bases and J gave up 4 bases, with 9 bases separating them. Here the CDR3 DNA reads TGTGCCAGCAGTTTGCAGTGGGCAGAGACCCAGTACTTC. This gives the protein CASSLQWAETQYF.